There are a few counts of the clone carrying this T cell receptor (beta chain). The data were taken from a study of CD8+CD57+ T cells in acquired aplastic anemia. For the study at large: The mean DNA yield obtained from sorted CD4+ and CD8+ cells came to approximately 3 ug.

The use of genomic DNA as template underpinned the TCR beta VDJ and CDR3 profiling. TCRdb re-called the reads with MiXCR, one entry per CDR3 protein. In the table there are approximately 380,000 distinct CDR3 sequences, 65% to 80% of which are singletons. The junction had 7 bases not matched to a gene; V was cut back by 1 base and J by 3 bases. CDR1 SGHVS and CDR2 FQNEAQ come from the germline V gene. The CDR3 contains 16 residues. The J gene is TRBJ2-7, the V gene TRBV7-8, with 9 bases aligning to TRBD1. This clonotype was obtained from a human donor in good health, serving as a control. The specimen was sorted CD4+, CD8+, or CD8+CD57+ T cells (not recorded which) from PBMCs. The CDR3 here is CASSLVPGTGIYEQYF. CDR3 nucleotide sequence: TGTGCCAGCAGCTTAGTCCCCGGGACAGGGATCTACGAGCAGTACTTC.